Listed here is a single T cell receptor beta chain. Synthetic TCR analog templates were spiked into each PCR. Data came from immunoSEQ multiplex PCR; TCRdb stores just in-frame clones and leaves some out. The table records roughly 84,000 clones, about four fifths of them present only once. The data belong to a study of PD-L1 blockade in urothelial cancer. The wider study: Specimens of blood held a median count of roughly 150,000 T cells.

Peripheral blood mononuclear cells were collected from every patient before and during treatment, yielding between 1 and 8 samples per patient. This TCR derives from a man between 65 and 85 years old with urothelial cancer. The sample was PBMCs, taken around atezolizumab (anti-PD-L1) treatment.

The CDR3 region has the DNA TGCGCCAGCAGCTTGGGACAGGTGAACACTGAAGCTTTCTTT. Its protein product is CASSLGQVNTEAFF. The chain has TRBV5-1 and TRBJ1-1; weak D call: TRBD1 (6 bases). The germline gives CDR1 SGHRS, CDR2 YFSETQ. V lost 0 bases, J lost 0 bases, and 6 bases lay in between. The length of the CDR3 is 14 residues.